Shown below are 9 T cell receptor beta chains from a single sample sequenced in a study of T cell responses to AZD1222 COVID-19 vaccine (dated by TCRdb to the early 2020s). Receptor amplification or capture employed the immunoSEQ multiplex PCR assay. TCRdb provides this immuneACCESS table in a form limited to in-frame rearrangements. Some clones are lacking; in checked studies, under half of them reflect an unresolved V gene, and why the rest are absent is not known. The sample data list 130,000 or so clones, and approximately 93% of these were observed just once. The ten largest clonotypes hold over 0.9% of the sample. What the time point label conveys for this sample: baseline before first vaccination. This specimen's treatment or condition label, interpreted: meningococcal conjugate vaccine given as trial control. The specimen was peripheral blood, collected on day 0 of MenACWY control vaccination. The source is an adult in good health.

The chain has TRBV5-8 and TRBJ1-6; a possible D gene is TRBD1 (5 bases). V was pared by 1 base and J by 3 bases, with 8 bases between. The V gene's germline CDR1 is SGHTS and CDR2 YDEGEE. This CDR3 comprises 15 residues. The CDR3: CASSLRQIYNSPLHF. In nucleotides, the CDR3 is TGTGCCAGCAGCTTGCGACAGATCTATAATTCACCCCTCCACTTT.

The genes are TRBV5-1 and TRBJ1-2; 8 bases match TRBD1. Germline trimming cut 3 bases from V and 1 base from J; bases unmatched to any gene: 5. CDR3 length: 15 residues. Germline CDR1 and CDR2: SGHRS and YFSETQ. CDR3 residues: CASSSGTGLNYGYTF. The CDR3 DNA is TGCGCCAGCAGCTCCGGGACAGGCCTTAACTATGGCTACACCTTC. Full variable domain (outside the CDR3, taken from reference TRBV5-1 and TRBJ1-2): KAGVTQTPRYLIKTRGQQVTLSCSPISGHRSVSWYQQTPGQGLQFLFEYFSETQRNKGNFPGRFSGRQFSNSRSEMNVSTLELGDSALYLCASSSGTGLNYGYTFGSGTRLTVV.

The chain carries TRBV7-9 and TRBJ1-4, with unresolved D. V gave up 0 bases and J gave up 5 bases, with 4 bases separating them. CDR1 SEHNR and CDR2 FQNEAQ come from the germline V gene (reference sequence). CDR3 length equals 13 residues. CDR3 DNA: TGTGCCAGCAGCTTAGCTGGGAATGAAAAACTGTTTTTT. Translated, it gives CASSLAGNEKLFF.

On this clone: The same CDR3 is also encoded by other DNA sequences in this sample. This chain uses TRBV2 with TRBJ2-7; possibly TRBD1 for D (5 bases). V lost 4 bases and J lost 3, with 7 bases in between. The CDR3 is 12 amino acids. CDR1 is SNHLY and CDR2 is FYNNEI in the germline V gene. CDR3: CASSGQGYEQYF. In DNA, the CDR3 is TGTGCCAGCAGTGGCCAGGGCTACGAGCAGTACTTC.

The DNA for the CDR3 is TGCGCCAGCAGCCAAGTGGAAACGGAATACGAGCAGTACTTC. Translation gives CASSQVETEYEQYF. The chain combines TRBV4-1 with TRBJ2-7; D call uncertain. The CDR3 totals 14 residues. With 1 base removed from V and 4 bases from J, the gap between germline ends came to 11 bases. Germline lookup yields CDR1 MGHRA and CDR2 YSYEKL.

The chain couples TRBV19 to TRBJ1-5; D is ambiguous. The length of the CDR3 is 12 residues. V lost 5 bases and J 5 bases, leaving 7 bases between the germline ends. From germline, CDR1 is LNHDA and CDR2 SQIVND (reference sequence). CDR3 protein: CASSDTHQPQHF. In DNA, the CDR3 is TGTGCCAGTAGTGACACCCATCAGCCCCAGCATTTT. The entire variable domain, with the rest obtained from reference TRBV19 and TRBJ1-5, is as follows: DGGITQSPKYLFRKEGQNVTLSCEQNLNHDAMYWYRQDPGQGLRLIYYSQIVNDFQKGDIAEGYSVSREKKESFPLTVTSAQKNPTAFYLCASSDTHQPQHFGDGTRLSIL.

The CDR3 region has the DNA TGCGCCAGCAGCTTGGTAGCGGGGGTTACAGATACGCAGTATTTT. It specifies CASSLVAGVTDTQYF. The chain carries TRBV5-1 and TRBJ2-3; TRBD2 agrees at 9 bases. CDR1 is SGHRS, CDR2 YFSETQ, per germline. V was pared by 0 bases and J by 3 bases, with 2 bases of the junction left unmatched. The CDR3 covers 15 residues.

The chain recombines TRBV3-1 (or the pseudogene TRBV3-2) with TRBJ2-1; TRBD2 agrees at 13 bases. V trimming: 1 base; J trimming: 7 bases; junction bases outside the gene matches: 13. The CDR3 runs to 19 residues. Germline lookup yields CDR1 LGHDT and CDR2 YNNKEL (reference sequence). As DNA, the CDR3 is TGTGCCAGCAGCCAAGTGGTGGGATCCGGGACTAGCGGGATGAATGAGCAGTTCTTC. Translated: CASSQVVGSGTSGMNEQFF.

The gene calls are TRBV10-3 and TRBJ1-2; no firm D call. Trimming took 6 bases from V and 2 from J, leaving 7 bases between them. Germline V gene lookup returns CDR1 ENHRY and CDR2 SYGVKD. CDR3 length equals 12 residues. CDR3 sequence: CAISQENYGYTF. The CDR3, as DNA: TGTGCCATCAGCCAGGAGAACTATGGCTACACCTTC.